A single sample gave rise to the 13 T cell receptor beta chains below, sequenced in a study of blood T cell repertoires in COVID-19. Only in-frame clones appear in the TCRdb table, and some are missing; sequencing was by immunoSEQ multiplex PCR. This sample yields more than 65,000 clones, of which over 65% are seen a single time; 35% to 45% belongs to the top ten. Material for sequencing was peripheral blood. These receptors all stem from a woman aged 70-85 years with acute or convalescent COVID-19.

The gene calls are TRBV6-2 or TRBV6-3 and TRBJ2-2; D might be TRBD2 (6 bases). V dropped 5 bases and J dropped 0 bases, with 19 bases sitting between them. In germline, CDR1 is MNHEY, CDR2 SVGEGT. The length of the CDR3 is 18 residues. CDR3 residues: CASSPSLGSGSNTGELFF. CDR3 in DNA: TGTGCCAGCAGTCCCTCGTTGGGAAGCGGGTCGAACACCGGGGAGCTGTTTTTT.

This rearrangement joins TRBV9 to TRBJ2-1, with D possibly being TRBD2 (5 bases). The CDR3 extends over 13 amino acids. The V gene lost 0 bases and the J gene lost 5 bases, with 6 bases spanning the gap. In germline, CDR1 is SGDLS, CDR2 YYNGEE. The DNA of the CDR3 is TGTGCCAGCAGCGTAGGGCGGGACAATGAGCAGTTCTTC. It encodes CASSVGRDNEQFF. Complete variable domain (other parts from reference TRBV9 and TRBJ2-1): DSGVTQTPKHLITATGQRVTLRCSPRSGDLSVYWYQQSLDQGLQFLIQYYNGEERAKGNILERFSAQQFPDLHSELNLSSLELGDSALYFCASSVGRDNEQFFGPGTRLTVL.

This clone has only one observation. This sequence joins TRBV18 and TRBJ1-5, with D tentatively TRBD1 (5 bases). The CDR3 is made up of 14 amino acids. V gave up 2 bases and J gave up 3 bases, with 8 bases separating them. Germline values: CDR1 KGHSH, CDR2 LQKENI. The CDR3 region is CASSPLQANQPQHF. CDR3 nucleotides: TGTGCCAGCTCACCATTACAGGCCAATCAGCCCCAGCATTTT.

J is TRBJ1-2 and V is TRBV2, with a tentative D call TRBD1 (5 bases). V gave up 6 bases and J gave up 7 bases, with 15 bases separating them. Germline V gene data show CDR1 as SNHLY and CDR2 as FYNNEI. The CDR3 is made up of 13 amino acids. CDR3 nucleotide sequence: TGTGCCAGCAGCATCCGGGACTTGAGTGGCTACACCTTC. This codes for CASSIRDLSGYTF.

The chain couples TRBV28 to TRBJ1-1; perhaps TRBD1 as D (5 bases). Germline V gene data show CDR1 as MDHEN and CDR2 as SYDVKM. Trimming shortened V by 5 bases and J by 3 bases, and 19 bases separated the two germline ends. The CDR3 covers 16 residues. The CDR3 reads CASSLGGFIGDTEAFF. The CDR3 DNA sequence: TGTGCCAGCAGTCTCGGGGGGTTTATTGGGGACACTGAAGCTTTCTTT. Drawing the rest from reference TRBV28 and TRBJ1-1, the complete variable domain is DVKVTQSSRYLVKRTGEKVFLECVQDMDHENMFWYRQDPGLGLRLIYFSYDVKMKEKGDIPEGYSVSREKKERFSLILESASTNQTSMYLCASSLGGFIGDTEAFFGQGTRLTVV.

The chain is built from TRBV2 and TRBJ2-1; 8 bases map to TRBD2. Germline V gene sequence: CDR1 SNHLY, CDR2 FYNNEI. V trimming: 4 bases; J trimming: 6 bases; junction bases outside the gene matches: 8. The CDR3 covers 15 residues. This CDR3 reads CASSVRAGVPNEQFF. CDR3 nucleotides: TGTGCCAGCAGTGTGCGAGCGGGGGTGCCCAATGAGCAGTTCTTC.

V is TRBV2 and J is TRBJ2-1, with D tentatively TRBD1 (6 bases). The CDR3 contains 14 residues. V was trimmed by 2 bases and J by 9 bases, leaving 14 bases between them. Germline lookup yields CDR1 SNHLY and CDR2 FYNNEI. Written as DNA, the CDR3 is TGTGCCAGCAGTGAACGGCAGGGGAGAATTGAGCAGTTCTTC. Amino acid sequence: CASSERQGRIEQFF.

This clone was counted once. The CDR3 spells CASSLGTRNTGELFF. The CDR3 region has the DNA TGTGCCAGCAGCTTAGGGACAAGGAACACCGGGGAGCTGTTTTTT. This chain links TRBV7-8 with TRBJ2-2; D possibly corresponds to TRBD1 (5 bases). Trimming stripped 1 base from V and 1 base from J, with 7 bases between. The germline V gene has CDR1 SGHVS and CDR2 FQNEAQ. The CDR3 length is 15 residues.

The chain uses TRBV6-5 and TRBJ2-5, with 8 positions matching TRBD1. Germline-derived CDR1 and CDR2 are MNHEY and SVGAGI. With V trimmed by 8 bases and J by 9 bases, 5 bases remained unmatched. This CDR3 is built from 11 residues. CDR3 sequence: CASGTGGAQYF. Written as DNA, the CDR3 is TGTGCCAGCGGGACAGGTGGGGCCCAGTACTTC.

Here the CDR3 reads CASSPTGVSGYTF. CDR3 in DNA: TGTGCCAGCTCACCCACAGGGGTGAGTGGCTACACCTTC. The J gene is TRBJ1-2, the V gene TRBV18; 7 nucleotides line up with TRBD1. The CDR3 contains 13 residues. The V and J ends lost 3 bases and 7 bases, in that order; junction bases with no gene match: 5. Germline CDR1 KGHSH, CDR2 LQKENI. The whole variable domain, filled in from reference TRBV18 and TRBJ1-2, reads NAGVMQNPRHLVRRRGQEARLRCSPMKGHSHVYWYRQLPEEGLKFMVYLQKENIIDESGMPKERFSAEFPKEGPSILRIQQVVRGDSAAYFCASSPTGVSGYTFGSGTRLTVV.

This sequence joins TRBV19 and TRBJ1-4, with D perhaps TRBD1 (6 bases). Germline V CDR1 and CDR2: LNHDA, SQIVND (reference sequence). The V and J ends lost 10 bases and 4 bases respectively, with 16 bases between them. This CDR3 is 14 amino acids long. CDR3 loop: CATKQQGVNEKLFF. The CDR3 region has the DNA TGTGCCACCAAACAACAGGGAGTTAATGAAAAACTGTTTTTT.

The chain joins TRBV6-5 to TRBJ2-7, with TRBD1 matching over 9 bases. CDR3 length: 14 amino acids. CDR1 and CDR2 (germline): MNHEY, SVGAGI. The V and J ends lost 4 bases and 5 bases, in that order; junction bases with no gene match: 6. The CDR3 coding sequence is TGTGCCAGCAGTTCGCCGGGACAGGGAGACGAGCAGTACTTC. Translation: CASSSPGQGDEQYF.

The chain links TRBV11-3 to TRBJ1-5; perhaps TRBD1 as D (6 bases). The CDR3 totals 15 residues. From germline, CDR1 is SGHNT and CDR2 YENEEA. V dropped 0 bases and J dropped 8 bases, with 14 bases sitting between them. CDR3 in DNA: TGTGCCAGCAGCTTAGAGGAACAGGGAACAGAGCCCCAGCATTTT. This sequence encodes CASSLEEQGTEPQHF. The full variable domain, with the rest looked up from reference TRBV11-3 and TRBJ1-5, is EAGVVQSPRYKIIEKKQPVAFWCNPISGHNTLYWYLQNLGQGPELLIRYENEEAVDDSQLPKDRFSAERLKGVDSTLKIQPAELGDSAVYLCASSLEEQGTEPQHFGDGTRLSIL.